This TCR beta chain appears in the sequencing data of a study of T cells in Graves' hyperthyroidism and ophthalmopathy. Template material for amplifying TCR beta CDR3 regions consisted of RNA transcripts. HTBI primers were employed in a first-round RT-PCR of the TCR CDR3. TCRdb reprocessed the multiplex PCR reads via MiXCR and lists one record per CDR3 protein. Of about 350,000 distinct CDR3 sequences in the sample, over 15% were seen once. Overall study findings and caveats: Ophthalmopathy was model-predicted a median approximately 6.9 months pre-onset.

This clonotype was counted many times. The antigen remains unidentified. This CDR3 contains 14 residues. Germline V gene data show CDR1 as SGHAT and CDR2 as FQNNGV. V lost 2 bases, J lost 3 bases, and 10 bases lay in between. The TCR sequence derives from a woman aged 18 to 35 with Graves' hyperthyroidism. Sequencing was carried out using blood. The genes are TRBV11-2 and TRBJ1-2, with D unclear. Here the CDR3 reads CASSLREPYYGYTF. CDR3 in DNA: TGTGCCAGCAGCTTAAGGGAGCCTTACTATGGCTACACCTTC. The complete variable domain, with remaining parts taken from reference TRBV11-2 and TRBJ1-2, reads EAGVAQSPRYKIIEKRQSVAFWCNPISGHATLYWYQQILGQGPKLLIQFQNNGVVDDSQLPKDRFSAERLKGVDSTLKIQPAKLEDSAVYLCASSLREPYYGYTFGSGTRLTVV.